This T cell receptor (beta chain) was identified in a study of blood T cell repertoires in COVID-19. The CDR3 consists of 14 residues. From germline, CDR1 is SGHTA and CDR2 FQGNSA. Trimming left V 1 base short and J 4 bases short, with 8 bases between. Authors' analysis steps: Amplification with reference gene primers provided the estimates of nucleated cell counts. Method: immunoSEQ multiplex PCR; TCRdb's copy keeps in-frame clones and lacks some. V, J and clone size derive from that table, while D and trimming were established from the DNA sequence. Among 75,000 to 100,000 clones listed, roughly 80% were seen once.

The sample was peripheral blood. The genes are TRBV7-2 and TRBJ2-4; weak D call: TRBD1 (5 bases). This receptor was taken from a human donor in a cohort sampled during active COVID-19. Here the CDR3 reads CASSLGTSKNIQYF. The CDR3, as DNA: TGTGCCAGCAGCTTAGGGACATCGAAAAACATTCAGTACTTC.